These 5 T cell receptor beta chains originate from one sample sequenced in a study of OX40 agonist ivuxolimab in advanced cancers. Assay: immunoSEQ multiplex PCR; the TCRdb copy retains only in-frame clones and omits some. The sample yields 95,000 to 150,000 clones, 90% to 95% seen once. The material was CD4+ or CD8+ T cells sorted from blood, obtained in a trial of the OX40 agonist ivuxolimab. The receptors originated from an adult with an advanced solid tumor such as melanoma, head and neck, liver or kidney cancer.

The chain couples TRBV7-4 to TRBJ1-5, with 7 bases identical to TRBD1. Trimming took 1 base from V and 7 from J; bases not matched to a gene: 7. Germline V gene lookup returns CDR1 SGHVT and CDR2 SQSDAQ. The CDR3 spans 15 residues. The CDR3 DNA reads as TGTGCCAGCAGCTTAGGTCCAGGGGGACGGCAGCCCCAGCATTTT. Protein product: CASSLGPGGRQPQHF.

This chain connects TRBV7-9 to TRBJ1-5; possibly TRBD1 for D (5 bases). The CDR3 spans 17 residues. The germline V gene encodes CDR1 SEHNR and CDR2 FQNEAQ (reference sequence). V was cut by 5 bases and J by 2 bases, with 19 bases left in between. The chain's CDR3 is CASSETPRGVGNQPQHF. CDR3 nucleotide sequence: TGTGCCAGCAGCGAAACCCCACGGGGGGTTGGCAATCAGCCCCAGCATTTT.

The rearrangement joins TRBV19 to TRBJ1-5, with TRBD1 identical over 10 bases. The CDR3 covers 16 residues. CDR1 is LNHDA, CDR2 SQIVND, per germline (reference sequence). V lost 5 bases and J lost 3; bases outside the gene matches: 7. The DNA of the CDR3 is TGTGCCAGTAGTGCCCTAGACAGGGGGCTCAATCAGCCCCAGCATTTT. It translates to CASSALDRGLNQPQHF.

CDR3 protein: CASRNRELEYF. As DNA, the CDR3 is TGTGCCAGCAGGAACAGGGAACTGGAGTACTTC. The chain links TRBV6-5 to TRBJ2-7; D may be TRBD1 (6 bases). The CDR3 runs to 11 residues. V was shortened by 6 bases and J by 11 bases, with 14 bases between the two germline ends. Germline lookup yields CDR1 MNHEY and CDR2 SVGAGI.

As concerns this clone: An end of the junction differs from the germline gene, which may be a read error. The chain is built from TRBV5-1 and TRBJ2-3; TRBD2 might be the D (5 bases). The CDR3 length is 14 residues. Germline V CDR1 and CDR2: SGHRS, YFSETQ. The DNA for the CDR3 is TGCGCCAGCAGCTCCCGGTCTAGCACAGATGCGCAGTATTTT. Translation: CASSSRSSTDAQYF.